Here is one T cell receptor (beta chain) with its context. What it binds is unknown. Cultured CD4+ T-cell DNA underwent Oncomine TCR Beta short-read sequencing. From the PCR reads, TCRdb called clonotypes with MiXCR, one entry per CDR3 protein. Of about 12,000 distinct CDR3 sequences listed, around 76% are singletons. Regarding treatment: 10-day PBMC culture with coronavirus spike peptide pools or control peptides (ViraFEST assay). The entry originates in a study of vaccination and CD4 T cells after COVID-19. Sequenced material: CD4+ T cells from blood, cultured in vitro. This TCR was recovered from a human donor who had recovered from COVID-19.

The CDR3 region is CSAIPGDTGSNQPQHF. The CDR3 bases are TGCAGTGCTATCCCTGGGGATACGGGGAGCAATCAGCCCCAGCATTTT. The V and J genes are TRBV20-1 and TRBJ1-5, with D unresolved. This CDR3 spans 16 amino acids. Trimming stripped 4 bases from V and 1 base from J, with 17 bases between. The germline CDR1 and CDR2 sequences are DFQATT and SNEGSKA (reference sequence).